Listed below are T cell receptor beta chains from one sample, sequenced in a study of T-cell reconstitution after alpha-beta-depleted transplantation in children. Using its own MiXCR run on the PCR reads, TCRdb lists one record per CDR3 protein. The table lists roughly 500,000 distinct CDR3 sequences, approximately 10% of them singletons. Sequences were derived from PBMCs, sampled before TCRalphabeta/CD19-depleted stem cell transplant. These receptors were obtained from a child between 2 and 9 years old with inherited bone marrow failure, due to receive a stem cell transplant. Each CDR3 is given with its conserved first and last residue. Each record gives: J gene, clone size, D gene, V gene, CDR3 protein, CDR3 DNA. The D gene is left open where the match is weak. Clone sizes are given selectively: once, few, many, or a class where the clone is expanded.

TRBJ1-2 | many | - | TRBV20-1 | CSARDSGYRGYTF | TGCAGTGCTAGAGATTCGGGGTATCGGGGCTACACCTTC
TRBJ2-7 | many | TRBD2 | TRBV4-3 | CASSQVTSGTYYEQYF | TGCGCCAGCAGCCAAGTCACTAGCGGGACCTACTACGAGCAGTACTTC
TRBJ2-1 | many | - | TRBV12-3/TRBV12-4 | CASRPALRGNEQFF | TGTGCCAGCAGACCCGCCTTAAGGGGTAATGAGCAGTTCTTC
TRBJ2-1 | many | - | TRBV5-4 | CASMPDSSYNEQFF | TGTGCCAGCATGCCCGATAGCTCCTACAATGAGCAGTTCTTC
TRBJ2-7 | many | - | TRBV28 | CASSPQVGSLDEQYF | TGTGCCAGCAGTCCCCAGGTGGGGTCTCTTGACGAGCAGTACTTC
TRBJ2-1 | - | - | TRBV7-2 | CASSRTQSAGVNEQFF | TGTGCCAGCAGTCGTACACAGAGCGCAGGGGTCAATGAGCAGTTCTTC
TRBJ2-7 | few | TRBD1 | TRBV13 | CASSLVGTGWNEQYF | TGTGCCAGCAGCCTCGTCGGGACAGGGTGGAACGAGCAGTACTTC
TRBJ2-4 | many | TRBD1 | TRBV28 | CASRTTGGENIQYF | TGTGCCAGCAGGACGACAGGGGGAGAAAACATTCAGTACTTC
TRBJ2-1 | many | TRBD2 | TRBV4-1 | CASSQGVAGYEQFF | TGCGCCAGCAGCCAAGGGGTAGCGGGTTATGAGCAGTTCTTC
TRBJ2-7 | many | TRBD2 | TRBV27 | CASSGGGRLHEQYF | TGTGCCAGCAGTGGGGGCGGGAGGCTCCACGAGCAGTACTTC
TRBJ2-2 | many | - | TRBV7-2 | CASSGYGAHTGELFF | TGTGCCAGCAGCGGGTATGGGGCTCACACCGGGGAGCTGTTTTTT
TRBJ2-7 | - | TRBD1 | TRBV7-2 | CASSLWGTGSNEQYF | TGTGCCAGCAGCTTATGGGGGACAGGGTCCAACGAGCAGTACTTC
TRBJ2-7 | - | - | TRBV5-1 | CASIGAGGTSYEQYF | TGCGCCAGCATAGGGGCAGGTGGGACCTCCTACGAGCAGTACTTC
TRBJ2-7 | many | - | TRBV29-1 | CSVVSGLPSYEQYF | TGCAGCGTGGTATCAGGGCTACCATCCTACGAGCAGTACTTC
TRBJ2-1 | - | TRBD1 | TRBV29-1 | CSVESTGGEFF | TGCAGCGTTGAGTCGACAGGGGGCGAGTTCTTC
TRBJ2-6 | many | - | TRBV29-1 | CSVEQVVSGANVLTF | TGCAGCGTTGAACAAGTCGTCTCTGGGGCCAACGTCCTGACTTTC
TRBJ2-7 | many | - | TRBV29-1 | CSVAAVRGGTYEQYF | TGCAGCGTCGCCGCTGTCAGGGGCGGTACCTACGAGCAGTACTTC